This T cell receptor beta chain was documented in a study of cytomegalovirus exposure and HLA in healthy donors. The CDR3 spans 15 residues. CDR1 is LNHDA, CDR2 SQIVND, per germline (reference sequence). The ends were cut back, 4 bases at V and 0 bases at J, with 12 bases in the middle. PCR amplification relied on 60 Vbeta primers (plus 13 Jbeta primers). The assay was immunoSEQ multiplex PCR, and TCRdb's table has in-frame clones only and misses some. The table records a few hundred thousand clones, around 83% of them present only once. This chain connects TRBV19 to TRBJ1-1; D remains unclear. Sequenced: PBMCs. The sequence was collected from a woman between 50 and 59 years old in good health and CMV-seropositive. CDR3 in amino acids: CASSTQRHLNTEAFF. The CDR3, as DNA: TGTGCCAGTAGTACTCAGAGACACCTGAACACTGAAGCTTTCTTT.